One T cell receptor beta chain is described in this entry. No antigen is known for it. Trimming shortened V by 4 bases and J by 8 bases, and 17 bases separated the two germline ends. This CDR3 is built from 14 residues. The germline V gene has CDR1 MDHEN and CDR2 SYDVKM. Method: immunoSEQ multiplex PCR; TCRdb's copy keeps in-frame clones and lacks some. This table holds more than 150,000 clones, roughly 88% found once. The data stem from a study of T cell responses to AZD1222 COVID-19 vaccine. Whole-study results and caveats: CD4 TCRs covered the whole spike, strongest at regions 160-218 and 743-854. As reported, nearly half of all spike-specific TCRs target variant regions that are unmutated. The donor group comprised mostly white British people and more females; the analysis possibly underestimated clonal diversity.

The source material was peripheral blood, sampled on day 0 of AZD1222 vaccination. This TCR was recovered from an adult in good health. The J gene is TRBJ1-2, the V gene TRBV28; D not resolved. The DNA for the CDR3 is TGTGCCAGCAGTTCCATTACCGGGTCACCCGGCTACACCTTC. It yields the protein CASSSITGSPGYTF.